This TCR beta chain stems from a study of T cells in Graves' hyperthyroidism and ophthalmopathy. Regions amplified from RNA transcripts were the TCR beta CDR3 regions. Researchers ran a first-round RT-PCR on the TCR CDR3 using the HTBI primer set. TCRdb re-called the multiplex PCR reads through MiXCR, storing one row per CDR3 protein. The sample holds about 360,000 distinct CDR3 sequences; approximately 13% are singletons and the top ten take 9% to 9.5%. This clonotype was detected many times. Germline V CDR1 and CDR2: ENHRY, SYGVKD. V trimming: 6 bases; J trimming: 8 bases; junction bases outside the gene matches: 8. The CDR3 is made up of 15 amino acids.

The TCR originated in a woman aged 18-29 years with Graves' hyperthyroidism. The V call is TRBV10-3, the J call TRBJ2-2; 11 nucleotides align to TRBD2. The sample taken for sequencing was blood. CDR3 nucleotide sequence: TGTGCCATCAGCCCGGGACTAGCGGTTACGGGGGAGCTGTTTTTT. This sequence encodes CAISPGLAVTGELFF.